This T cell receptor (beta chain) appears in the sequencing data of a study of T-cell memory formation after mild COVID-19. The V end lost 6 bases, the J end lost 6 bases, and 12 bases lay between the germline ends. The CDR3 sequence is 12 residues long. The germline V gene has CDR1 ENHRY and CDR2 SYGVKD. TCRdb processed the 5' RACE reads anew with MiXCR; each CDR3 protein has one entry. The data hold around 440,000 distinct CDR3 sequences, with roughly 18% observed a single time. The V gene is TRBV10-3, the J gene TRBJ2-7, with D maybe TRBD1 (5 bases). The sequence came from an adult woman who had mild COVID-19 (a few samples of this study predate the infection). Cell type and time point are not known. Source material: PBMCs or a T cell subset sorted from them (not recorded which). The CDR3, as DNA: TGTGCCATCAGGAGACAAGGGGCCGAGCAGTACTTC. Protein sequence: CAIRRQGAEQYF.